Following are 26 T cell receptor beta chains from one sample sequenced in a study of T cell responses to AZD1222 COVID-19 vaccine. Sequencing used immunoSEQ multiplex PCR; TCRdb keeps in-frame clones, though not all of them. This sample carries about 56,000 clones, approximately 83% of them seen once, and the ten largest clones take approximately 16%. Here the sequenced sample was peripheral blood, taken on day 0 of AZD1222 vaccination. The receptors come from an adult in good health.

Written as DNA, the CDR3 is TGCGCCAGCAGCCAAGCATGGGGAAACACTGAAGCTTTCTTT. It encodes CASSQAWGNTEAFF. The gene calls are TRBV4-3 and TRBJ1-1; D unclear. V was shortened by 1 base and J by 2 bases, with 8 bases between the two germline ends. From germline, CDR1 is LGHNA and CDR2 YSLEER. The CDR3 spans 14 residues.

This clone appeared a single time. The chain joins TRBV7-2 to TRBJ1-1; 8 positions match TRBD1. Trimming cost V 6 bases and J 0 bases; bases outside gene matches: 6. The CDR3 extends over 15 amino acids. The germline V gene encodes CDR1 SGHTA and CDR2 FQGNSA. DNA of the CDR3: TGTGCCAGCAGGAGACAGGGGAGCATGAACACTGAAGCTTTCTTT. This translates into CASRRQGSMNTEAFF.

This chain connects TRBV5-4 to TRBJ2-1, with D perhaps matching TRBD1 (6 bases). In germline, CDR1 is SGHNT, CDR2 YYREEE (reference sequence). The CDR3 sequence is 16 residues long. Trimming removed 4 bases from V and 2 bases from J, with 16 bases in between. The CDR3 protein is CASSPLPGQTYNEQFF. The CDR3 DNA is TGTGCCAGCAGCCCACTACCGGGACAAACCTACAATGAGCAGTTCTTC.

The chain recombines TRBV7-8 with TRBJ2-3, with 9 bases fitting TRBD1. V was clipped by 1 base and J by 4 bases; unmatched bases: 0. CDR3 length: 14 amino acids. Germline V gene data show CDR1 as SGHVS and CDR2 as FQNEAQ. Here the CDR3 DNA reads TGTGCCAGCAGCTTAGGGGACAGGGCAGATACGCAGTATTTT. Amino acids: CASSLGDRADTQYF.

V gene TRBV29-1 combines with J gene TRBJ1-3; possible D gene TRBD1, 5 bases. Per the germline V gene, CDR1 is SQVTM and CDR2 is ANQGSEA. Trimming removed 7 bases at V and 0 bases at J, with 16 bases between. The CDR3 extends over 15 amino acids. The DNA of the CDR3 is TGCAGCGCTGCTGACAGAGCCTTCTCTGGAAACACCATATATTTT. It specifies CSAADRAFSGNTIYF.

V gene TRBV24-1 combines with J gene TRBJ2-1; 8 nucleotides line up with TRBD1. CDR1 KGHDR and CDR2 SFDVKD come from the germline V gene. With V trimmed by 4 bases and J by 6 bases, 4 bases remained unmatched. CDR3 size: 14 residues. DNA for the CDR3: TGTGCCACCAGTGAATTTGACAGGGGCAATGAGCAGTTCTTC. Translated: CATSEFDRGNEQFF.

DNA for the CDR3: TGTGCCAGCAGTTCGGGACAGGATGTACGAGGGCAGTACTTC. Its protein is CASSSGQDVRGQYF. The chain joins TRBV27 to TRBJ2-7; 8 nucleotides align to TRBD1. The trim removed 4 bases at V and 9 bases at J, leaving 11 bases unmatched. Germline CDR1 reads MNHEY; CDR2 reads SMNVEV (reference sequence). The CDR3 has 14 residues.

The chain joins TRBV11-2 to TRBJ2-2, with 8 nucleotides matching TRBD1. The germline V gene has CDR1 SGHAT and CDR2 FQNNGV. The CDR3 covers 14 residues. Losses at the gene ends were 5 bases for V and 3 bases for J; bases not matched to a gene: 2. The CDR3 bases are TGTGCCAGCAGCGCGACAGGGGACACCGGGGAGCTGTTTTTT. This gives the protein CASSATGDTGELFF.

The CDR3 nucleotides read TGTGCCAGCCTTGAAAAAGTCGGCGAGCAGTACTTC. Protein sequence: CASLEKVGEQYF. The genes are TRBV28 and TRBJ2-7; no firm D call. This CDR3 has 12 amino acids. Trimming took 8 bases from V and 6 from J, leaving 14 bases between them. Per germline, CDR1 MDHEN and CDR2 SYDVKM.

The chain joins TRBV18 to TRBJ2-1, with a weak D call TRBD2 (5 bases). V dropped 6 bases and J dropped 7 bases, with 19 bases sitting between them. Germline assignment: CDR1 KGHSH and CDR2 LQKENI. The CDR3 contains 15 residues. CDR3 region: CASSPGGGGPNEQFF. The CDR3 region has the DNA TGTGCCAGCTCGCCCGGTGGTGGAGGCCCTAATGAGCAGTTCTTC.

The genes are TRBV15 and TRBJ2-6, with D possibly being TRBD2 (7 bases). Germline V gene data show CDR1 as LNHNV and CDR2 as YYDKDF (reference sequence). V was pared by 8 bases and J by 4 bases, with 15 bases between. The length of the CDR3 is 15 residues. CDR3 nucleotide sequence: TGTGCCACCCAAAGGGGGGGAACAGGGGCCAACGTCCTGACTTTC. It specifies CATQRGGTGANVLTF.

DNA of the CDR3: TGTGCCAGCAGTTACACGGGACAGTTGGACCACTATGGCTACACCTTC. It yields the protein CASSYTGQLDHYGYTF. This chain links TRBV6-5 with TRBJ1-2, with 7 bases identical to TRBD1. The CDR3 runs to 16 residues. V dropped 2 bases and J dropped 3; count of bases not matched to a gene: 9. Germline V lookup: CDR1 MNHEY, CDR2 SVGAGI.

The V call is TRBV6-5, the J call TRBJ1-3, with unresolved D. Trimming took 0 bases from V and 10 from J, leaving 7 bases between them. This CDR3 has 12 residues. Germline CDR1 and CDR2: MNHEY and SVGAGI. The CDR3 nucleotides read TGTGCCAGCAGTTACTCGACGGGAACCATATATTTT. Translating it yields CASSYSTGTIYF.

This sequence joins TRBV6-2 or TRBV6-3 and TRBJ2-1, with D tentatively TRBD1 (6 bases). The CDR3 sequence is 17 residues long. Trimming pared 2 bases from V and 6 bases from J, leaving 20 bases between. Germline V gives CDR1 MNHEY, CDR2 SVGEGT. The CDR3, as DNA: TGTGCCAGCAGTTACGAAATTGGACAGATCCTAACCAATGAGCAGTTCTTC. Protein: CASSYEIGQILTNEQFF.

This chain links TRBV5-1 with TRBJ1-2, with unresolved D. CDR1 is SGHRS, CDR2 YFSETQ, per germline. The V gene lost 0 bases and the J gene lost 2 bases, with 11 bases spanning the gap. The CDR3 extends over 15 amino acids. The CDR3 here is CASSLGEGFNYGYTF. The CDR3 nucleotides are TGCGCCAGCAGCTTGGGAGAAGGGTTCAACTATGGCTACACCTTC.

The CDR3 region has the DNA TGTGCCAGCCGGGGCAGGGAGAACACAGATACGCAGTATTTT. As protein: CASRGRENTDTQYF. The chain couples TRBV28 to TRBJ2-3, with D possibly called TRBD1 or TRBD2 (5 bases each). The germline V and J ends were trimmed by 8 bases and 2 bases, with 14 bases remaining between them. The CDR3 sequence is 14 residues long. Germline CDR1 reads MDHEN; CDR2 reads SYDVKM.

The V and J genes are TRBV5-6 and TRBJ1-2; D call uncertain. Trimming left V 1 base short and J 1 base short, with 8 bases between. Germline CDR1 is SGHDT and CDR2 is YYEEEE. The CDR3 contains 14 residues. The CDR3 here is CASSLFTDNYGYTF. CDR3 sequence (DNA): TGTGCCAGCAGCTTGTTCACAGATAACTATGGCTACACCTTC.

The chain joins TRBV7-9 to TRBJ1-1; TRBD1 aligns across 7 bases. V shed 8 bases, J shed 3 bases, and the junction held 6 bases outside the gene matches. Germline assignment: CDR1 SEHNR and CDR2 FQNEAQ (reference sequence). This CDR3 is built from 13 residues. This chain's CDR3 is CASETGLDTEAFF. As DNA, the CDR3 is TGTGCCAGCGAGACAGGGCTGGACACTGAAGCTTTCTTT.

V is TRBV30 and J is TRBJ2-7; 9 nucleotides agree with TRBD1. The CDR3 runs 13 residues. Germline values: CDR1 GTSNPN, CDR2 SVGIG (reference sequence). The V gene end was trimmed by 0 bases and the J gene end by 4 bases; junction bases not matched to a gene: 1. The CDR3, as DNA: TGTGCCTGGAGTGTAGGACAGGGGTACGAGCAGTACTTC. Encoded protein: CAWSVGQGYEQYF.

The rearrangement links TRBV10-3 to TRBJ1-5; D is perhaps TRBD1 (6 bases). Trimming shortened V by 0 bases and J by 5 bases, and 20 bases separated the two germline ends. In germline, CDR1 is ENHRY, CDR2 SYGVKD. CDR3 length: 18 amino acids. The CDR3 loop is CAISESDLTGKIYQPQHF. The CDR3 DNA sequence: TGTGCCATCAGTGAGTCGGATTTGACAGGAAAGATTTATCAGCCCCAGCATTTT.

The chain employs TRBV6-5 and TRBJ1-1, with TRBD1 matching over 10 bases. Trimming cost V 6 bases and J 7 bases; bases outside gene matches: 8. CDR1 is MNHEY, CDR2 SVGAGI, per germline. The CDR3 has 14 residues. In DNA, the CDR3 is TGTGCCAGCAGCCCCCCCGGGGACAGGGGTGAAGCTTTCTTT. This translates into CASSPPGDRGEAFF.

This clone was recorded once. The chain carries TRBV6-6 and TRBJ2-7, with 9 nucleotides matching TRBD2. Looked up from germline, CDR1 is MNHNY and CDR2 is SVGAGI (reference sequence). The V gene end was trimmed by 4 bases and the J gene end by 7 bases; junction bases not matched to a gene: 14. The CDR3 contains 16 residues. The CDR3 DNA is TGTGCCAGCAGTTCCCGGCGGGAGGGCCGGGGTGAAGAGCAGTACTTC. Amino acids: CASSSRREGRGEEQYF.

V is TRBV19 and J is TRBJ1-5; 9 bases agree with TRBD1. J lost 4 bases, V lost 3 bases, and 7 bases had no gene match. Germline CDR1 LNHDA, CDR2 SQIVND (reference sequence). The CDR3 has 16 amino acids. Written as DNA, the CDR3 is TGTGCCAGTAGTATCCCCGGGACAGGGATTAATCAGCCCCAGCATTTT. Translated, it gives CASSIPGTGINQPQHF.

This clone was seen more than once but under ten times. This chain links TRBV28 with TRBJ1-1; no firm D call. Germline V gives CDR1 MDHEN, CDR2 SYDVKM. This CDR3 is 14 amino acids long. Between the trimmed V and J ends, which lost 2 bases and 0 bases, there was a span of 7 bases. DNA of the CDR3: TGTGCCAGCAGTTTAGGCAGGATGAACACTGAAGCTTTCTTT. It codes for CASSLGRMNTEAFF.

J is TRBJ2-2 and V is TRBV19; 13 bases line up with TRBD2. Losses at the gene ends were 6 bases for V and 0 bases for J; bases not matched to a gene: 25. Germline V gene data show CDR1 as LNHDA and CDR2 as SQIVND (reference sequence). The CDR3 is 24 amino acids. The CDR3 here is CASSTYRGRPGLAGDITNTGELFF. The CDR3 DNA reads TGTGCCAGTAGCACATACAGGGGGCGCCCCGGACTAGCGGGAGATATCACGAACACCGGGGAGCTGTTTTTT.

This sequence joins TRBV3-1 (or the pseudogene TRBV3-2) and TRBJ1-2, with D maybe TRBD1 (6 bases). Germline V gene lookup returns CDR1 LGHDT and CDR2 YNNKEL (reference sequence). V gave up 0 bases and J gave up 8 bases, with 13 bases separating them. CDR3 length: 14 amino acids. CDR3 bases: TGTGCCAGCAGCCAAGACAGTACAGGGAGAGGCTACACCTTC. Translating it yields CASSQDSTGRGYTF.